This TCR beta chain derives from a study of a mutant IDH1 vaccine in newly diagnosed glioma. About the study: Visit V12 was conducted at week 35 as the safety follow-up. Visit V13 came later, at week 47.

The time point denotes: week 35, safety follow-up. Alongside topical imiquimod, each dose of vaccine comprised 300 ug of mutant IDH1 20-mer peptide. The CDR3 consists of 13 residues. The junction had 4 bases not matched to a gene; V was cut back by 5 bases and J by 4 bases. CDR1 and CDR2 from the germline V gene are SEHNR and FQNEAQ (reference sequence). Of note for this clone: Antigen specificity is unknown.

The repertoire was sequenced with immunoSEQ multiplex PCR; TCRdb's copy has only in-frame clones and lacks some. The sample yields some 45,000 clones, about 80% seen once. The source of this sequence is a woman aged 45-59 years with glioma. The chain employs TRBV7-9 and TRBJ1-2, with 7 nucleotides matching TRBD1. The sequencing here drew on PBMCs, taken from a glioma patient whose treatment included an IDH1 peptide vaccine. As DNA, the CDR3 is TGTGCCAGCAGCCCAAGACAGGGCTATGGCTACACCTTC. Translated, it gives CASSPRQGYGYTF.